This TCR beta chain is drawn from a study of cytomegalovirus exposure and HLA in healthy donors. With respect to this clone: Its antigen remains unidentified.

Trimming cost V 5 bases and J 0 bases, with 19 bases left between them. The germline gives CDR1 SGHNT, CDR2 YYREEE (reference sequence). The CDR3 consists of 17 residues. The primer mix had 60 Vbeta and 13 Jbeta primers. In the study's own analysis: An analysis that came later counted some 85 million unique TCR beta chains, 10 million to 11 million shared. Some clones are missing from TCRdb's copy, which holds only in-frame ones; the method was immunoSEQ multiplex PCR. Clonal size and the V and J genes are those of that table, whereas D and trimming came from the DNA. The data show 30,000 to 40,000 clones, around 60% seen once. Study-wide results and limits: Sequencing likely generated an artifact that appeared as a cluster of highly shared sequence variants.

The sample was PBMCs. The clonotype comes from a man aged 50-60 years in good health and CMV-seropositive. This chain links TRBV5-4 with TRBJ2-3; a possible D gene is TRBD2 (5 bases). DNA of the CDR3: TGTGCCAGCAGTATAGAGGCTTCGAGGGCCAGCACAGATACGCAGTATTTT. Translation gives CASSIEASRASTDTQYF.